Listed here are 2 T cell receptor beta chains from one sample, sequenced in a study of tumor-infiltrating lymphocytes in primary liver carcinoma. The investigators made TCR beta cDNA from approximately 500 ng total RNA, using a constant-region primer. For TCR beta, libraries were produced by three nested multiplex PCR rounds using slightly modified ARM-PCR. Researchers ran the first two PCR rounds for 10 cycles each with TRBV1-TRBV30 forward primers and a C-beta reverse primer. MiXCR was run by TCRdb on the multiplex PCR reads, yielding one entry per CDR3 protein. The repertoire holds more than 100,000 distinct CDR3 sequences, with about 68% as singletons. Co-extracted RNA and DNA came from roughly 20-30 mg of unsorted bulk tissue. The material sequenced was liver tumor tissue from sampling region 1. Noted subset: tumor region T1, superior pole. Receptors were obtained from a woman between 55 and 75 years old with primary liver carcinoma and hepatitis B virus infection.

As for this clonotype: A much larger clonotype is one base distant, so this may be a read error. The genes are TRBV6-5 and TRBJ1-3; D is uncertain. The CDR3 sequence is 15 residues long. Germline assignment: CDR1 MNHEY and CDR2 SVGAGI. The CDR3 DNA reads as TGTGCCAGCAGTTACTCGATAACCTCTGGAAACACCATACATTTT. It is translated as CASSYSITSGNTIHF.

This clonotype was seen a single time. The CDR3 carries no conserved terminal phenylalanine or tryptophan, so it likely arises from a read error. This rearrangement joins TRBV11-2 to TRBJ2-1, with 7 positions matching TRBD2. The CDR3 covers 16 residues. Germline CDR1 is SGHAT and CDR2 is FQNNGV. The trim removed 3 bases at V and 2 bases at J, leaving 7 bases unmatched. The CDR3 DNA reads TGTGCCAGCAGCTTCTTAGCGGGCCAGCCCTACAATGAGCAGTTCATC. Encoded protein: CASSFLAGQPYNEQFI.